This T cell receptor (beta chain) was identified during a study of CD4 T cells in relation to SARS-CoV-2 and coronaviruses. About the research overall: TCR beta CDR3s were sequenced after approximately 9-day antigen culture of PBMCs.

TCRdb's table, derived via immunoSEQ multiplex PCR, lists solely in-frame clones and lacks some. The sample has 28,000 or so clones; about 76% are singletons. This CDR3 contains 12 residues. V gave up 2 bases and J gave up 11 bases, with 14 bases separating them. Germline V gene sequence: CDR1 GTSNPN, CDR2 SVGIG (reference sequence). Note on this clone: Its specificity is unknown.

Unexposed donor CD4+ T cells date from about 2011-2018, before the COVID-19 pandemic. CD4+ T cells were isolated from the cells after around 11 days of culture. Cells permitting, SARS-CoV-2 S/N and four cold-coronavirus spikes were tested on unexposed-donor CD4+ T cells. The chain couples TRBV30 to TRBJ2-3; D is ambiguous. Sequenced material: CD4+ T cells from PBMCs, cultured in vitro. This clonotype originated in a human donor in good health. CDR3 in amino acids: CAWSSTWNRQYF. CDR3 nucleotides: TGTGCCTGGAGTTCCACCTGGAATAGGCAGTATTTT.